One sample yielded the 14 T cell receptor beta chains listed below, sequenced in a study of cytomegalovirus exposure and HLA in healthy donors. The PCR ran on 60 Vbeta and 13 Jbeta primers. Produced via immunoSEQ multiplex PCR; TCRdb's table is partial and in-frame only. The table lists about 54,000 clones, approximately 78% of them singletons. Input material: PBMCs. All receptors derive from a female donor in good health and CMV-seronegative.

This clone occurred a few times. The chain recombines TRBV6-1 with TRBJ2-3; 7 bases are a match to TRBD1. V dropped 2 bases and J dropped 7; count of bases not matched to a gene: 3. This CDR3 has 13 amino acids. Germline V lookup: CDR1 MNHNS, CDR2 SASEGT. CDR3 nucleotides: TGTGCCAGCAGTGAACGCAGGGGGAATACGCAGTATTTT. Translating it yields CASSERRGNTQYF.

The J gene is TRBJ2-5, the V gene TRBV7-9; perhaps TRBD1 as D (5 bases). The J call is doubtful: the DNA matches TRBJ2-7 better. This CDR3 is built from 14 residues. Germline CDR1 and CDR2: SEHNR and FQNEAQ (reference sequence). CDR3 loop: CASSLSIQGYEQYF. The CDR3 DNA sequence: TGTGCCAGCAGCTTAAGTATTCAGGGCTACGAGCAGTACTTC.

The J gene is TRBJ1-1, the V gene TRBV4-3; 7 bases fit TRBD1. Germline V CDR1 and CDR2: LGHNA, YSLEER. Trimming at V came to 1 base and at J to 12 bases, leaving 8 bases not matched to a gene. The CDR3 spans 13 residues. In DNA, the CDR3 is TGCGCCAGCAGCCAAGTCACAAGGGGGCGACCTTTCTTT. Amino acid sequence: CASSQVTRGRPFF.

The chain joins TRBV4-1 to TRBJ1-2; D possibly corresponds to TRBD1 (5 bases). Germline assignment: CDR1 MGHRA and CDR2 YSYEKL. Trimming took off 0 bases at V and 2 bases at J, with 10 bases between the two ends. This CDR3 is built from 15 residues. For the CDR3, the DNA is TGCGCCAGCAGCCAAGATCCCCAGGGAAACTATGGCTACACCTTC. Translated, it gives CASSQDPQGNYGYTF.

V usage is TRBV6-1 and J usage is TRBJ2-3; 8 nucleotides align to TRBD2. After removal of 2 bases from V and 0 bases from J, the junction contained 1 base not matched to a gene. This CDR3 has 15 amino acids. Germline CDR1 is MNHNS and CDR2 is SASEGT. In DNA form, the CDR3 reads TGTGCCAGCAGTGAAAGCGGGGGAAGCACAGATACGCAGTATTTT. Amino acids: CASSESGGSTDTQYF.

The chain joins TRBV18 to TRBJ2-1; 9 nucleotides match TRBD1. The germline CDR1 and CDR2 sequences are KGHSH and LQKENI. V shed 3 bases and J 4 bases; nucleotides not matched to a gene: 10. The CDR3 spans 17 residues. The CDR3: CASSPSRAGQGYNEQFF. CDR3 in DNA: TGTGCCAGCTCACCCTCAAGGGCGGGACAGGGATACAATGAGCAGTTCTTC.

This clone occurred a few times. The chain uses TRBV4-2 and TRBJ2-1; 14 nucleotides line up with TRBD2. Germline V gives CDR1 LGHNA, CDR2 YNFKEQ. The CDR3 consists of 20 residues. Trimming removed 2 bases from V and 0 bases from J; junction bases left unmatched: 9. The CDR3 DNA sequence: TGTGCCAGCAGCCAATCCCCGGGACTAGCGGGGGCCAGCTCCTACAATGAGCAGTTCTTC. Its translation: CASSQSPGLAGASSYNEQFF.

This clone was counted between two and nine times. The J gene is TRBJ2-7, the V gene TRBV5-1; 8 positions agree with TRBD1. Germline CDR1 is SGHRS and CDR2 is YFSETQ. The CDR3 totals 15 residues. The V segment lost 2 bases and the J segment 7 bases; nucleotides outside the gene matches: 11. For the CDR3, the DNA is TGCGCCAGCAGCTTATCGGGGCAGGGGGCAGATGAGCAGTACTTC. Its protein is CASSLSGQGADEQYF.

The V gene is TRBV30, the J gene TRBJ1-2; the D is unclear. V lost 7 bases and J lost 7, with 13 bases in between. Germline V gene sequence: CDR1 GTSNPN, CDR2 SVGIG (reference sequence). The CDR3 covers 11 residues. The CDR3 DNA is TGTGCCTCCCGACTATGGTCTGGCTACACCTTC. Its protein product is CASRLWSGYTF.

The chain employs TRBV7-9 and TRBJ1-1; D possibly corresponds to TRBD1 (5 bases). The length of the CDR3 is 16 residues. Trimming removed 0 bases from V and 1 base from J, with 12 bases in between. Germline lookup yields CDR1 SEHNR and CDR2 FQNEAQ (reference sequence). The CDR3, as DNA: TGTGCCAGCAGCTTAGCGGGCGGGGGAGGGAACACTGAAGCTTTCTTT. This encodes CASSLAGGGGNTEAFF.

This clone was recorded a few times. The rearrangement uses TRBV6-6 and TRBJ1-5; possible D gene TRBD1, 6 bases. Deletions cut 5 bases from V and 4 bases from J, with 12 bases between. Germline V gene sequence: CDR1 MNHNY, CDR2 SVGAGI (reference sequence). The CDR3 is 14 residues long. CDR3 coding DNA: TGTGCCAGCAGTCGGACAGTTAGTAATCAGCCCCAGCATTTT. It encodes CASSRTVSNQPQHF.

This chain joins TRBV6-1 and TRBJ2-7; D possibly corresponds to TRBD2 (6 bases). Germline V gene sequence: CDR1 MNHNS, CDR2 SASEGT. The CDR3 runs to 13 residues. Deletions cut 0 bases from V and 7 bases from J, with 10 bases between. The CDR3 spells CASSEATGREQYF. The CDR3 DNA is TGTGCCAGCAGTGAAGCCACTGGGAGGGAGCAGTACTTC.

This clone was observed a single time. The chain recombines TRBV30 with TRBJ1-4; D gene unclear. The V gene's germline CDR1 is GTSNPN and CDR2 SVGIG (reference sequence). The CDR3 spans 13 residues. The ends were cut back, 8 bases at V and 4 bases at J, with 14 bases in the middle. The CDR3 sequence is CAGAGSFNEKLFF. The CDR3 DNA is TGTGCCGGTGCTGGCAGTTTTAATGAAAAACTGTTTTTT.

V is TRBV7-3 and J is TRBJ1-6; D is perhaps TRBD1 (6 bases). This CDR3 region has 13 residues. Trimming took off 5 bases at V and 7 bases at J, with 9 bases between the two ends. The germline CDR1 and CDR2 sequences are SGHTA and FQGTGA. CDR3 loop: CASSPDRNSPLHF. In DNA form, the CDR3 reads TGTGCCAGCAGCCCAGACAGGAATTCACCCCTCCACTTT.